These T cell receptor beta chains were read from a single sample in a study of blood T cell repertoires in COVID-19. Sequencing used immunoSEQ multiplex PCR; TCRdb keeps in-frame clones, though not all of them. The sample has over 100,000 clones, 60% to 85% seen once; the top ten hold about 4.1%. The sample consisted of peripheral blood. The receptors stem from a human donor in a cohort sampled during active or convalescent COVID-19. The conserved cysteine and the conserved F or W are not part of the CDR3 here. D genes are given only for firm matches. Part of the rows lack a size; the others show once, few, many or a class for expanded clones.

d_call	clone_size	v_call	j_call	cdr3_aa
.	.	TRBV7-3	TRBJ2-3	ASSLTSGDTQY
TRBD1	.	TRBV19	TRBJ1-5	ASSIRGQGSNQPQH
.	many	TRBV28	TRBJ2-7	ASSFGGVRVEQY
TRBD1	.	TRBV27	TRBJ1-3	ASSFWDRGSGNTIY
.	.	TRBV4-3	TRBJ2-7	ASSPEQGIWYEQY
.	.	TRBV21-1	TRBJ2-1	ASSKAGTGGYNEQF
TRBD1	.	TRBV4-3	TRBJ2-4	ASSQGTGRRSENIQY
TRBD2	.	TRBV7-3	TRBJ2-3	ASSLKAGGLITDTQY
TRBD1	.	TRBV27	TRBJ2-7	ASRWTGGGEQY
.	.	TRBV7-9	TRBJ2-1	ASSFIRANEQF
TRBD2	few	TRBV5-1	TRBJ2-5	ASSLIAGEVSETQY
.	.	TRBV5-1	TRBJ2-5	ASAMDSQETQY
TRBD1	.	TRBV2	TRBJ1-5	ASSSDRGGVRSNQPQH
TRBD2	.	TRBV7-2	TRBJ2-5	ASSLTSGRRETQY
TRBD1	once	TRBV29-1	TRBJ1-3	SAGQGAAGNTIY
.	.	TRBV12-3/TRBV12-4	TRBJ1-1	ASSFGGTEAF
TRBD1	.	TRBV29-1	TRBJ1-2	SVALDRVLGYT
.	.	TRBV11-2	TRBJ1-5	ASSLGTGQPQH
.	.	TRBV7-9	TRBJ2-1	ASSSWRGPNEQF
.	.	TRBV5-8	TRBJ1-2	ASSGRGRGYYGYT
.	.	TRBV5-1	TRBJ1-3	ASSPRLSGNTIY
TRBD2	few	TRBV7-2	TRBJ2-5	ASSLGSSGRVETQY
TRBD1	.	TRBV28	TRBJ1-5	ASSLTGGGFQPQH
.	.	TRBV6-5	TRBJ2-3	ASSYTRASDTQY
TRBD2	.	TRBV28	TRBJ2-3	ASSLAGGSTDTQY
TRBD2	.	TRBV11-2	TRBJ2-3	ASRRTTIGLAAPGTQY
.	once	TRBV3-1/TRBV3-2	TRBJ2-5	ASSQSKGGETQY
TRBD1	.	TRBV7-2	TRBJ2-7	ASSRTGPGEQY
.	.	TRBV7-2	TRBJ2-3	ASSLRGQTTDTQY
.	.	TRBV19	TRBJ1-3	ATSTGGNTIY
.	.	TRBV18	TRBJ2-1	ASSSQQGPQYNEQF
.	.	TRBV5-6	TRBJ1-5	ASSLGPWPQH
.	.	TRBV18	TRBJ1-1	ASSPFQGGNTEAF
.	.	TRBV5-1	TRBJ1-2	ASSPRGGGYT
.	.	TRBV19	TRBJ1-5	ASSILPRASNQPQH
TRBD2	once	TRBV7-3	TRBJ2-1	ASSLLGGSGNEQF
TRBD1	.	TRBV19	TRBJ1-4	ASSIGTGTATGKLF